The 28 T cell receptor beta chains below come from one sample, sequenced in a study of blood T cells in healthy people across ages (dated by TCRdb to the mid-2010s). Library preparation used 5' RACE. The listed sequencing device is Illumina HiSeq 2500. The second PCR ran for roughly 7 to 12 cycles and used a J-beta primer mix along with a sample-barcoded 5' primer. TCRdb reworked the public reads: Q25 trimming with fastp, MiXCR clone assembly, productive beta chains retained. CDR3 protein duplicates are merged, each entry listing the most common genes and DNA. The sample table records approximately 400,000 distinct CDR3 sequences; about 55% of these occur just once. The ten largest clones capture 50% to 65% of the sample. The sample was blood. The receptors shown here come from a man in his sixties in good health.

This clonotype was detected a few times. V and J are TRBV20-1 and TRBJ2-3; the D is unclear. Trimming stripped 5 bases from V and 1 base from J, with 4 bases between. Germline V gene sequence: CDR1 DFQATT, CDR2 SNEGSKA (reference sequence). The CDR3 consists of 11 residues. CDR3 amino acids: CSAHRTDTQYF. The CDR3 region has the DNA TGCAGTGCTCACCGCACAGATACGCAGTATTTT.

This clonotype has just a few counts. CDR3 sequence: CSARAVALGQFF. Written as DNA, the CDR3 is TGCAGTGCTAGGGCCGTTGCCCTTGGGCAGTTCTTC. V usage is TRBV20-1 and J usage is TRBJ2-1; D gene unclear. The V end lost 3 bases, the J end lost 12 bases, and 15 bases lay between the germline ends. The CDR3 covers 12 residues. Germline loops: CDR1 DFQATT, CDR2 SNEGSKA (reference sequence).

CDR3 DNA: TGTGCCAGCAGCTTGATGACGCGTCAAGATACGCAGTATTTT. Translating gives CASSLMTRQDTQYF. This sequence joins TRBV5-5 and TRBJ2-3; D remains ambiguous. The CDR3 extends over 14 amino acids. Germline V lookup: CDR1 SGHKS, CDR2 YYEKEE (reference sequence). V lost 1 base, J lost 5 bases, and 11 bases lay in between.

As concerns this clonotype: The junction shows a germline mismatch at one end, possibly a read error. The CDR3 reads CAISSGMGQGLGYTF. In nucleotides, the CDR3 is TGCGCCATCAGCTCCGGAATGGGGCAGGGGCTTGGCTACACCTTC. The rearrangement uses TRBV4-3 and TRBJ1-2, with D perhaps TRBD1 (6 bases). The CDR3 runs to 15 residues. Germline values: CDR1 LGHNA, CDR2 YSLEER.

The chain is built from TRBV20-1 and TRBJ2-5; D gene unclear. The CDR3 is 13 residues long. Trimming pared 0 bases from V and 3 bases from J, leaving 8 bases between. In germline, CDR1 is DFQATT, CDR2 SNEGSKA (reference sequence). CDR3 region: CSAREPEKETQYF. DNA of the CDR3: TGCAGTGCTAGAGAACCGGAGAAAGAGACCCAGTACTTC.

This clonotype was seen more than once but under ten times. V is TRBV5-1 and J is TRBJ2-3; the D call may be TRBD1 or TRBD2 (6 bases each). The germline gives CDR1 SGHRS, CDR2 YFSETQ. V was clipped by 5 bases and J by 0 bases, with 13 bases between them. CDR3 size: 15 residues. The CDR3 coding sequence is TGCGCCAGCAGTGCCGGGGGCGCTAGCACAGATACGCAGTATTTT. Its translation is CASSAGGASTDTQYF.

The rearrangement links TRBV20-1 to TRBJ2-7; 10 nucleotides agree with TRBD2. The CDR3 extends over 14 amino acids. Trimming at V came to 3 bases and at J to 4 bases, leaving 6 bases not matched to a gene. Germline lookup yields CDR1 DFQATT and CDR2 SNEGSKA (reference sequence). CDR3 nucleotides: TGCAGTGCTAGCAGTTCTAGCGGGGGTTACGAGCAGTACTTC. It encodes CSASSSSGGYEQYF.

A few counts support this clonotype. This chain links TRBV20-1 with TRBJ2-1; D may be TRBD2 (5 bases). This CDR3 contains 12 residues. Germline values: CDR1 DFQATT, CDR2 SNEGSKA (reference sequence). V was cut by 3 bases and J by 8 bases, with 11 bases left in between. Here the CDR3 reads CSASGLPDEQFF. In DNA, the CDR3 is TGCAGTGCTAGCGGACTCCCCGATGAGCAGTTCTTC.

Here the CDR3 reads CASGPPQGSGEKLFF. The CDR3 coding sequence is TGTGCTAGTGGGCCCCCCCAGGGGTCGGGTGAAAAACTGTTTTTT. This chain uses TRBV12-5 with TRBJ1-4; a weak D match, TRBD1 (6 bases). The CDR3 runs to 15 residues. The ends were cut back, 6 bases at V and 7 bases at J, with 18 bases in the middle. Germline CDR1 LGHNT, CDR2 FRNRAP.

V is TRBV7-9 and J is TRBJ2-6; 9 bases map to TRBD1. Germline-derived CDR1 and CDR2 are SEHNR and FQNEAQ (reference sequence). V lost 5 bases to trimming and J lost 2 bases; unmatched junction nucleotides: 7. This CDR3 comprises 17 residues. CDR3 DNA sequence: TGTGCCAGCAGCCCCCTGGGACAGGGCCCTGGGGCCAACGTCCTGACTTTC. Translated: CASSPLGQGPGANVLTF.

The J gene is TRBJ1-6, the V gene TRBV20-1, with TRBD1 identical over 10 bases. CDR3 length: 15 amino acids. Per germline, CDR1 DFQATT and CDR2 SNEGSKA (reference sequence). The V segment lost 6 bases and the J segment 0 bases; nucleotides outside the gene matches: 2. The CDR3 DNA follows: TGCAGTGCGGGACAGGGGAGCTCCTATAATTCACCCCTCCACTTT. This encodes CSAGQGSSYNSPLHF.

This clonotype came up a few times. V usage is TRBV5-1 and J usage is TRBJ2-7; TRBD1 matches at 9 bases. The CDR3 consists of 14 residues. V lost 3 bases, J lost 4 bases, and 5 bases stayed unmatched. Looked up from germline, CDR1 is SGHRS and CDR2 is YFSETQ. The CDR3 region has the DNA TGCGCCAGCAGCTCCGGGACAGGGTCTTACGAGCAGTACTTC. Protein: CASSSGTGSYEQYF.

This sequence joins TRBV7-9 and TRBJ1-4, with 8 bases lining up with TRBD1. The V gene's germline CDR1 is SEHNR and CDR2 FQNEAQ (reference sequence). J lost 4 bases, V lost 4 bases, and 11 bases had no gene match. This CDR3 is 17 amino acids long. In DNA form, the CDR3 reads TGTGCCAGCAGCTCCCCCGGGACAGGAAGACGTAATGAAAAACTGTTTTTT. Protein product: CASSSPGTGRRNEKLFF. Full variable domain (missing parts from reference TRBV7-9 and TRBJ1-4): DTGVSQNPRHKITKRGQNVTFRCDPISEHNRLYWYRQTLGQGPEFLTYFQNEAQLEKSRLLSDRFSAERPKGSFSTLEIQRTEQGDSAMYLCASSSPGTGRRNEKLFFGSGTQLSVL.

A few counts support this clonotype. One junction end does not reproduce the germline sequence, and a read error may be involved. The chain carries TRBV6-5 and TRBJ1-2; D is unresolved. The CDR3 consists of 14 residues. Germline V gives CDR1 MNHEY, CDR2 SVGAGI. The CDR3 loop is CASRYSRQSYGYTF. The CDR3 nucleotides read TGTGCCAGCAGGTACTCTCGCCAATCTTATGGCTACACCTTC.

V gene TRBV7-2 combines with J gene TRBJ2-5; D gene uncertain. The CDR3 has 15 amino acids. CDR1 SGHTA and CDR2 FQGNSA come from the germline V gene. Trimming took 4 bases from V and 5 from J, leaving 17 bases between them. Here the CDR3 DNA reads TGTGCCAGCAGCTCGACGGCCGTCTGGGCGGAGACCCAGTACTTC. Its translation is CASSSTAVWAETQYF. Based on the CDR3 plus reference TRBV7-2 and TRBJ2-5, the full variable domain is GAGVSQSPSNKVTEKGKDVELRCDPISGHTALYWYRQSLGQGLEFLIYFQGNSAPDKSGLPSDRFSAERTGGSVSTLTIQRTQQEDSAVYLCASSSTAVWAETQYFGPGTRLLVL.

This clonotype showed up just a few times. V usage is TRBV20-1 and J usage is TRBJ2-5; the D gene could be TRBD1 or TRBD2 (5 bases each). Germline lookup yields CDR1 DFQATT and CDR2 SNEGSKA (reference sequence). Trimming pared 4 bases from V and 2 bases from J, leaving 17 bases between. CDR3 length equals 15 residues. The CDR3 here is CSANRTPRGQETQYF. The DNA for the CDR3 is TGCAGTGCTAACCGGACACCTCGAGGGCAAGAGACCCAGTACTTC.

As for this clonotype: Sequence at one end of the junction differs from germline and may be a read error. This rearrangement joins TRBV3-1 to TRBJ1-4, with unresolved D. CDR1 and CDR2 from the germline V gene are LGHDT and YNNKEL (reference sequence). CDR3 length: 15 residues. For the CDR3, the DNA is TGTGCCTGCAGCCAAGATCCGGGTAGGAGTGGAAAACTGTTTTTT. Amino acids: CACSQDPGRSGKLFF.

Comment on this clonotype: This may come from a read error, since a much larger clone is one base off. The rearrangement joins TRBV7-8 to TRBJ2-3; D uncertain. This CDR3 spans 13 amino acids. V gave up 2 bases and J gave up 2 bases, with 5 bases separating them. Germline V gene lookup returns CDR1 SGHVS and CDR2 FQNEAQ. CDR3 loop: CASSLLVTDTQYF. CDR3 nucleotide sequence: TGTGCCAGCAGCTTACTGGTCACAGATACGCAGTATTTT.

V gene TRBV6-5 combines with J gene TRBJ1-2, with D unresolved. The CDR3 length is 12 residues. V lost 6 bases and J 4 bases, leaving 9 bases between the germline ends. CDR1 and CDR2 (germline): MNHEY, SVGAGI. The CDR3 region is CASRDGFYGYTF. The CDR3 coding sequence is TGTGCCAGCAGGGACGGTTTCTATGGCTACACCTTC.

This chain links TRBV6-2 or TRBV6-3 with TRBJ1-2; tentatively, D is TRBD1 (5 bases). CDR3 length: 12 residues. With 8 bases removed from V and 4 bases from J, the gap between germline ends came to 11 bases. In germline, CDR1 is MNHEY, CDR2 SVGEGT. Written as DNA, the CDR3 is TGTGCCAGCCATAGACAGTTCTATGGCTACACCTTC. Translating gives CASHRQFYGYTF.

This chain connects TRBV5-1 to TRBJ2-3, with D perhaps assigned TRBD1 or TRBD2 (5 bases each). Germline CDR1 is SGHRS and CDR2 is YFSETQ. CDR3 length equals 14 residues. Trimming stripped 7 bases from V and 0 bases from J, with 12 bases between. The CDR3 loop is CASLRGVSTDTQYF. DNA of the CDR3: TGCGCCAGCTTGAGGGGTGTAAGCACAGATACGCAGTATTTT.

In its sample, this clonotype was seen a few times. The V gene is TRBV5-1, the J gene TRBJ1-1; D unresolved. CDR1 and CDR2 from the germline V gene are SGHRS and YFSETQ. This CDR3 has 15 residues. Trimming stripped 0 bases from V and 3 bases from J, with 12 bases between. Written as DNA, the CDR3 is TGCGCCAGCAGCTTGGTGGCGCCATGGGACACTGAAGCTTTCTTT. It translates to CASSLVAPWDTEAFF.

J is TRBJ2-1 and V is TRBV2, with D possibly called TRBD1 or TRBD2 (8 bases each). V dropped 3 bases and J dropped 4 bases, with 28 bases sitting between them. The CDR3 covers 20 residues. Germline V lookup: CDR1 SNHLY, CDR2 FYNNEI. The CDR3 bases are TGTGCCAGCAGTGAGGCACAGGGGGAGACTAGCGAGAACCCGTACAATGAGCAGTTCTTC. It codes for CASSEAQGETSENPYNEQFF.

The chain combines TRBV2 with TRBJ1-2; D is possibly TRBD1 (5 bases). Germline V gene lookup returns CDR1 SNHLY and CDR2 FYNNEI. V was cut by 7 bases and J by 4 bases, with 10 bases left in between. The CDR3 extends over 12 amino acids. The CDR3 spells CASTAGIYGYTF. The CDR3 DNA reads TGTGCCAGCACGGCAGGGATCTATGGCTACACCTTC.

The chain uses TRBV20-1 and TRBJ2-1; the D gene is possibly TRBD1 (5 bases). The germline gives CDR1 DFQATT, CDR2 SNEGSKA (reference sequence). This CDR3 is built from 12 residues. Trimming took 4 bases from V and 5 from J, leaving 9 bases between them. CDR3 bases: TGCAGTGCTAACGGACACAACAATGAGCAGTTCTTC. Protein product: CSANGHNNEQFF.

This CDR3 is CASSYALAGRYNEQFF. CDR3 nucleotide sequence: TGTGCCAGCAGTTACGCCCTAGCGGGAAGGTACAATGAGCAGTTCTTC. V usage is TRBV6-2 or TRBV6-3 and J usage is TRBJ2-1, with 9 positions matching TRBD2. V lost 2 bases to trimming and J lost 4 bases; unmatched junction nucleotides: 6. CDR1 and CDR2 from the germline V gene are MNHEY and SVGEGT. The CDR3 contains 16 residues.

This clonotype was detected ten times or more. The gene calls are TRBV20-1 and TRBJ2-7, with D tentatively TRBD2 (5 bases). The CDR3 has 13 residues. Germline V lookup: CDR1 DFQATT, CDR2 SNEGSKA (reference sequence). V lost 7 bases to trimming and J lost 0 bases, with 13 bases between them. This CDR3 reads CSVRRESSYEQYF. The DNA of the CDR3 is TGCAGTGTGCGCCGGGAAAGCTCCTACGAGCAGTACTTC.

This clonotype was counted many times. The V call is TRBV20-1, the J call TRBJ2-7, with no clear D. The V gene lost 0 bases and the J gene lost 4 bases, with 10 bases spanning the gap. The CDR3 has 13 amino acids. The V gene's germline CDR1 is DFQATT and CDR2 SNEGSKA (reference sequence). CDR3: CSARDPQTYEQYF. Here the CDR3 DNA reads TGCAGTGCTAGAGACCCGCAGACATACGAGCAGTACTTC.